A selection of T cell receptor beta chains follows, all from one sample in a study of T-cell reconstitution after alpha-beta-depleted transplantation in children. TCRdb re-derived calls from the PCR reads in MiXCR, one entry per CDR3 protein. The table lists some 590,000 distinct CDR3 sequences, about 10% of them singletons, with roughly 3.9% in the top ten. The starting material was PBMCs from the stem cell graft donor, obtained from the stem cell graft. The receptors derive from a human donor who donated a stem cell graft to a child with acute myeloid leukemia. The CDR3 runs from the conserved cysteine through the conserved F or W. D genes are given only for firm matches. The size field is filled for only some rows; it gives once, few, many or a size class.

cdr3_nt: TGTGCCAGCTCACCACGGGGCGACGGAGACACAGATACGCAGTATTTT; cdr3_aa: CASSPRGDGDTDTQYF; j_call: TRBJ2-3; d_call: .; v_call: TRBV18; clone_size: .
cdr3_nt: TGCAGCGTTGAAAGGGGGCTTAACACCGGGGAGCTGTTTTTT; cdr3_aa: CSVERGLNTGELFF; j_call: TRBJ2-2; d_call: TRBD1; v_call: TRBV29-1; clone_size: many
cdr3_nt: TGTGCCAGCAAGACGGGGTACAGCGAGCAGTTCTTC; cdr3_aa: CASKTGYSEQFF; j_call: TRBJ2-1; d_call: .; v_call: TRBV7-2; clone_size: .
cdr3_nt: TGTGCCAGCAGCTTAAGCCCTAGCGGCGGCACAGATACGCAGTATTTT; cdr3_aa: CASSLSPSGGTDTQYF; j_call: TRBJ2-3; d_call: TRBD2; v_call: TRBV7-8; clone_size: many
cdr3_nt: TGTGCCAGCAGTTTGATTCAGGGGGAGGGGGCCTACAATGAGCAGTTCTTC; cdr3_aa: CASSLIQGEGAYNEQFF; j_call: TRBJ2-1; d_call: .; v_call: TRBV28; clone_size: many
cdr3_nt: TGTGCCAGCAGCCAAGGGCAACTAGCGGGGGTAGGAGGCTCCTACGAGCAGTACTTC; cdr3_aa: CASSQGQLAGVGGSYEQYF; j_call: TRBJ2-7; d_call: TRBD2; v_call: TRBV4-2; clone_size: few
cdr3_nt: TGTGCCAGCAGCGTAGGTCGTTCTGGAAACACCATATATTTT; cdr3_aa: CASSVGRSGNTIYF; j_call: TRBJ1-3; d_call: .; v_call: TRBV9; clone_size: many
cdr3_nt: TGCAGTGCCACACACTTAGACCCATCCTGGGGCTACACCTTC; cdr3_aa: CSATHLDPSWGYTF; j_call: TRBJ1-2; d_call: .; v_call: TRBV20-1; clone_size: .
cdr3_nt: TGTGCCAGCAGCCAAGACATCCCCACAGATACGCAGTATTTT; cdr3_aa: CASSQDIPTDTQYF; j_call: TRBJ2-3; d_call: .; v_call: TRBV3-1; clone_size: few
cdr3_nt: TGTGCCAGCAGCGTAGGCCAAGGACCTCAAAGTGAGCAGTTCTTC; cdr3_aa: CASSVGQGPQSEQFF; j_call: TRBJ2-1; d_call: .; v_call: TRBV9; clone_size: .
cdr3_nt: TGCAGCGTTGGGGCAGCCAGGAATACTGAAGCTTTCTTT; cdr3_aa: CSVGAARNTEAFF; j_call: TRBJ1-1; d_call: .; v_call: TRBV29-1; clone_size: .
cdr3_nt: TGCAGTGCTAGAGATCTCTCACAAGGTCCTGTCTTATCCTCGTACAATGAGCAGTTCTTC; cdr3_aa: CSARDLSQGPVLSSYNEQFF; j_call: TRBJ2-1; d_call: .; v_call: TRBV20-1; clone_size: .
cdr3_nt: TGCAGTGCGCCTCGCTACGGGACAGGGGGCGGGGGGGAGCAGTACTTC; cdr3_aa: CSAPRYGTGGGGEQYF; j_call: TRBJ2-7; d_call: TRBD1; v_call: TRBV20-1; clone_size: .
cdr3_nt: TGCGCCAGCAGCTTGGCCGGGACAGGGTCCTACGAGCAGTACTTC; cdr3_aa: CASSLAGTGSYEQYF; j_call: TRBJ2-7; d_call: TRBD1; v_call: TRBV5-1; clone_size: many
cdr3_nt: TGTGCCAGCAGTTTGTCTGACAGGCAAGCTTTCTTT; cdr3_aa: CASSLSDRQAFF; j_call: TRBJ1-1; d_call: .; v_call: TRBV28; clone_size: many
cdr3_nt: TGTGCCAGCAAGAGGGGACAGGGCCGTTGGGAGACCCAGTACTTC; cdr3_aa: CASKRGQGRWETQYF; j_call: TRBJ2-5; d_call: TRBD1; v_call: TRBV6-1; clone_size: many
cdr3_nt: TGTGCCAGCAGCTTAGTCAGGTTCCCTAACTATGGCTACACCTTC; cdr3_aa: CASSLVRFPNYGYTF; j_call: TRBJ1-2; d_call: .; v_call: TRBV7-2; clone_size: few
cdr3_nt: TGCAGTGCCAGATTAATTAAAGTGGGGACTGAAGCTTTCTTT; cdr3_aa: CSARLIKVGTEAFF; j_call: TRBJ1-1; d_call: .; v_call: TRBV20-1; clone_size: .
cdr3_nt: TGTGCCAGCAGTTTTACAGGGGATAATTCACCCCTCCACTTT; cdr3_aa: CASSFTGDNSPLHF; j_call: TRBJ1-6; d_call: TRBD1; v_call: TRBV28; clone_size: few
cdr3_nt: TGCGCCAGCAGCCAAGAGGAAAGTCTGGACAGGGGAGGCTACGAGCAGTACTTC; cdr3_aa: CASSQEESLDRGGYEQYF; j_call: TRBJ2-7; d_call: TRBD1; v_call: TRBV4-3; clone_size: .
cdr3_nt: TGTGCTAGCAGCGCGTCGACAGGGGGGTACCAAGAGACCCAGTACTTC; cdr3_aa: CASSASTGGYQETQYF; j_call: TRBJ2-5; d_call: TRBD1; v_call: TRBV7-7; clone_size: .
cdr3_nt: TGCAGCGTTGAAGGATCCGGTTCTTACGGCTACACCTTC; cdr3_aa: CSVEGSGSYGYTF; j_call: TRBJ1-2; d_call: .; v_call: TRBV29-1; clone_size: .
cdr3_nt: TGTGCCAGTTCGCGGGAGATCTTACGGGAGCTGTTTTTT; cdr3_aa: CASSREILRELFF; j_call: TRBJ2-2; d_call: TRBD2; v_call: TRBV19; clone_size: .
cdr3_nt: TGTGCCAGCAGCCAAGACTCGGTTATTGAAGCTTTCTTT; cdr3_aa: CASSQDSVIEAFF; j_call: TRBJ1-1; d_call: .; v_call: TRBV3-1; clone_size: .
cdr3_nt: TGTGCCAGCAGTTACTCAGTCGTTAGTGCGAACACCGGGGAGCTGTTTTTT; cdr3_aa: CASSYSVVSANTGELFF; j_call: TRBJ2-2; d_call: .; v_call: TRBV6-5; clone_size: many
cdr3_nt: TGTGCCAGCAGTCAGCTAGCGGGAAGCTCCTACAATGAGCAGTTCTTC; cdr3_aa: CASSQLAGSSYNEQFF; j_call: TRBJ2-1; d_call: TRBD2; v_call: TRBV6-2/TRBV6-3; clone_size: many
cdr3_nt: TGTGCCAGCAGCTTAGTTTGGACGGCTACCTACGAGCAGTACTTC; cdr3_aa: CASSLVWTATYEQYF; j_call: TRBJ2-7; d_call: .; v_call: TRBV7-2; clone_size: few
cdr3_nt: TGTGCCAGCACCCTGGGGGGGATTAGGACCCAGTACTTC; cdr3_aa: CASTLGGIRTQYF; j_call: TRBJ2-5; d_call: TRBD2; v_call: TRBV28; clone_size: .
cdr3_nt: TGCAGCTCAGAGGATATCCCGGGACAGAGTTCGGGGTCCTACAATGAGCAGTTCTTC; cdr3_aa: CSSEDIPGQSSGSYNEQFF; j_call: TRBJ2-1; d_call: TRBD1; v_call: TRBV29-1; clone_size: few
cdr3_nt: TGTGCCAGCAGCCAATCAACCAGGGTCTACACTGAAGCTTTCTTT; cdr3_aa: CASSQSTRVYTEAFF; j_call: TRBJ1-1; d_call: .; v_call: TRBV3-1; clone_size: .
cdr3_nt: TGTGCCAGCAGCCCGACTAGACGCAATGAGCAGTTCTTC; cdr3_aa: CASSPTRRNEQFF; j_call: TRBJ2-1; d_call: .; v_call: TRBV3-1; clone_size: .
cdr3_nt: TGTGCCAGCAGACCGGACGGGAATCAGCCCCAGCATTTT; cdr3_aa: CASRPDGNQPQHF; j_call: TRBJ1-5; d_call: .; v_call: TRBV12-3/TRBV12-4; clone_size: few
cdr3_nt: TGCAGCGTCGACAGGGGGTCGGGGACTGAAGCTTTCTTT; cdr3_aa: CSVDRGSGTEAFF; j_call: TRBJ1-1; d_call: TRBD1; v_call: TRBV29-1; clone_size: many
cdr3_nt: TGTGCCAGCAGCCCGAGACCACCTCCCTACAATGAGCAGTTCTTC; cdr3_aa: CASSPRPPPYNEQFF; j_call: TRBJ2-1; d_call: .; v_call: TRBV9; clone_size: .
cdr3_nt: TGCAGCGCCATTCACAGGGGGAACACTGAAGCTTTCTTT; cdr3_aa: CSAIHRGNTEAFF; j_call: TRBJ1-1; d_call: TRBD1; v_call: TRBV29-1; clone_size: few
cdr3_nt: TGTGCCAGCAGCCAATATCCCGGGGAGCTGTTTTTT; cdr3_aa: CASSQYPGELFF; j_call: TRBJ2-2; d_call: .; v_call: TRBV6-2/TRBV6-3; clone_size: few
cdr3_nt: TGTGCCAGCACCAGAGCAGTCTACAATGAGCAGTTCTTC; cdr3_aa: CASTRAVYNEQFF; j_call: TRBJ2-1; d_call: .; v_call: TRBV6-6; clone_size: .
cdr3_nt: TGCAGCGTTGAAGATCAAAGGGGGAACACCGGGGAGCTGTTTTTT; cdr3_aa: CSVEDQRGNTGELFF; j_call: TRBJ2-2; d_call: .; v_call: TRBV29-1; clone_size: many
cdr3_nt: TGTGCCAGCAGCTTGTATTTTGGGGAGCGCACGAACACCGGGGAGCTGTTTTTT; cdr3_aa: CASSLYFGERTNTGELFF; j_call: TRBJ2-2; d_call: .; v_call: TRBV11-2; clone_size: few
cdr3_nt: TGTGCCAGCAGCCAAGTGGGGTTACAGAGAGGTGGCTACACCTTC; cdr3_aa: CASSQVGLQRGGYTF; j_call: TRBJ1-2; d_call: .; v_call: TRBV4-2; clone_size: few
cdr3_nt: TGTGCCAGCAGCCCCCGGTCGCGGAGCACAGATACGCAGTATTTT; cdr3_aa: CASSPRSRSTDTQYF; j_call: TRBJ2-3; d_call: .; v_call: TRBV7-6; clone_size: many
cdr3_nt: TGTGCCAGCAGTGAAACGGGCCAGGGAACCGGGGAGCTGTTTTTT; cdr3_aa: CASSETGQGTGELFF; j_call: TRBJ2-2; d_call: .; v_call: TRBV2; clone_size: few
cdr3_nt: TGCGCCAGCAGCTCCTTAGGGGCAGATACGCAGTATTTT; cdr3_aa: CASSSLGADTQYF; j_call: TRBJ2-3; d_call: .; v_call: TRBV5-1; clone_size: .
cdr3_nt: TGCAGCGTTGACGACGGTGCAGGGCAGATGAACACTGAAGCTTTCTTT; cdr3_aa: CSVDDGAGQMNTEAFF; j_call: TRBJ1-1; d_call: .; v_call: TRBV29-1; clone_size: many
cdr3_nt: TGTGCCCTCCGAACCGGGACAGGGGCCAATGAGCAGTTCTTC; cdr3_aa: CALRTGTGANEQFF; j_call: TRBJ2-1; d_call: TRBD1; v_call: TRBV10-3; clone_size: .
cdr3_nt: TGCAGCGTTGAAGAAGGACTAGCGGGGTACAATGAGCAGTTCTTC; cdr3_aa: CSVEEGLAGYNEQFF; j_call: TRBJ2-1; d_call: TRBD2; v_call: TRBV29-1; clone_size: .
cdr3_nt: TGTGCCAGCAGCGCCCCCGGACTAGCAAGTGAGCAGTTCTTC; cdr3_aa: CASSAPGLASEQFF; j_call: TRBJ2-1; d_call: TRBD2; v_call: TRBV9; clone_size: many